This T cell receptor beta chain emerged from a study of blood T cell repertoires in COVID-19. Study summary: Researchers got acute and convalescent COVID-19 samples from the United States, Italy and Spain.

Original processing notes: By means of reference gene primer amplification, nucleated cell counts were estimated. Using immunoSEQ multiplex PCR, the repertoire was profiled, and TCRdb retains in-frame clones only, with some absent. V, J and clone size are those of that table, while D and trimming were read from the DNA. The data contain 450,000 or so clones, roughly 89% of them singletons. Seattle-derived patients entered the study during active infection and were followed longitudinally. The CDR3 sequence is 16 residues long. Germline V lookup: CDR1 MNHNS, CDR2 SASEGT. V lost 4 bases, J lost 2 bases, and 9 bases stayed unmatched.

The chain carries TRBV6-1 and TRBJ2-7; 9 nucleotides agree with TRBD1. The source of this sequence is a man aged 18 to 35 with COVID-19, enrolled during active disease. Sequences were obtained from peripheral blood. The CDR3 reads CASSGKIGQGPYEQYF. The CDR3 DNA reads TGTGCCAGCAGTGGAAAGATTGGACAGGGGCCCTACGAGCAGTACTTC.